Shown below are 20 T cell receptor beta chains from a single sample sequenced in a study of T cell responses to AZD1222 COVID-19 vaccine. TCRdb's copy holds only in-frame clones and misses some; the assay was immunoSEQ multiplex PCR. This sample has roughly 140,000 clones, with 80% to 90% found just once. This specimen was peripheral blood, taken on day 0 of AZD1222 vaccination. Receptors were obtained from an adult in good health.

The chain couples TRBV2 to TRBJ1-5, with TRBD1 matching 7 bases. The germline V gene has CDR1 SNHLY and CDR2 FYNNEI. V gave up 7 bases and J gave up 1 base; unmatched junction bases: 1. This CDR3 spans 13 amino acids. The CDR3 reads CASKGASNQPQHF. The CDR3 DNA is TGTGCCAGCAAGGGGGCAAGCAATCAGCCCCAGCATTTT.

This clone appeared a single time. The chain has TRBV5-5 and TRBJ1-3; 10 bases map to TRBD1. Looked up from germline, CDR1 is SGHKS and CDR2 is YYEKEE (reference sequence). The CDR3 runs to 18 residues. The V segment lost 5 bases and the J segment 3 bases; nucleotides outside the gene matches: 14. CDR3: CASSTPGQGLSGGNTIYF. CDR3 DNA sequence: TGTGCCAGCAGTACACCGGGACAGGGGCTATCGGGTGGAAACACCATATATTTT.

The chain uses TRBV28 and TRBJ2-3, with 11 nucleotides matching TRBD2. The CDR3 covers 15 residues. V shed 5 bases, J shed 7 bases, and the junction held 8 bases outside the gene matches. CDR1 and CDR2 from the germline V gene are MDHEN and SYDVKM. In DNA, the CDR3 is TGTGCCAGCAGTGGTGAACTAGCGGGAGTTAATACGCAGTATTTT. As protein: CASSGELAGVNTQYF.

This clone turned up a few times. The chain uses TRBV12-3 or TRBV12-4 and TRBJ1-2; D gene unclear. Trimming pared 10 bases from V and 8 bases from J, leaving 17 bases between. The CDR3 is made up of 12 amino acids. The CDR3 region has the DNA TGTGCCACCTCCCGGTTAAAGATCGGCTACACCTTC. Protein product: CATSRLKIGYTF.

The chain employs TRBV11-2 and TRBJ2-5, with 10 bases that match TRBD1. The CDR3 runs to 15 residues. Losses at the gene ends were 2 bases for V and 4 bases for J; bases not matched to a gene: 4. Germline V gene lookup returns CDR1 SGHAT and CDR2 FQNNGV. The CDR3 sequence is CASSLRTGGPETQYF. DNA for the CDR3: TGTGCCAGCAGCTTACGGACAGGGGGTCCAGAGACCCAGTACTTC.

This clone was observed a few times. This sample includes further DNA sequences coding for the same CDR3. This sequence joins TRBV27 and TRBJ1-5; D ambiguous. Germline V lookup: CDR1 MNHEY, CDR2 SMNVEV (reference sequence). The CDR3 consists of 14 residues. Deletions cut 2 bases from V and 0 bases from J, with 5 bases between. CDR3 sequence reads: CASSLGYSNQPQHF. DNA for the CDR3: TGTGCCAGCAGTTTAGGTTATAGCAATCAGCCCCAGCATTTT.

Notes on this clone: At the DNA level, this CDR3 is encoded by other sequences in the same sample as well. V usage is TRBV7-8 and J usage is TRBJ1-5; D is uncertain. The CDR3 consists of 12 residues. CDR1 and CDR2 (germline): SGHVS, FQNEAQ. Between the trimmed V and J ends, which lost 0 bases and 7 bases, there was a span of 4 bases. The CDR3 is CASSLAGQPQHF. The CDR3 DNA follows: TGTGCCAGCAGCTTAGCAGGGCAGCCCCAGCATTTT. Using reference TRBV7-8 and TRBJ1-5 for the parts outside the CDR3, the full variable domain is GAGVSQSPRYKVAKRGQDVALRCDPISGHVSLFWYQQALGQGPEFLTYFQNEAQLDKSGLPSDRFFAERPEGSVSTLKIQRTQQEDSAVYLCASSLAGQPQHFGDGTRLSIL.

The chain carries TRBV5-1 and TRBJ2-3; 7 positions match TRBD1. CDR1 is SGHRS, CDR2 YFSETQ, per germline. The CDR3 has 14 residues. The J segment lost 1 base and the V segment lost 1 base, leaving 0 bases of the junction unmatched. The CDR3 coding sequence is TGCGCCAGCAGCTTGCAGGGGGGCACAGATACGCAGTATTTT. This gives the protein CASSLQGGTDTQYF.

Only one count was recorded for this clone. This chain uses TRBV7-2 with TRBJ2-7; D is undetermined. Germline V gene sequence: CDR1 SGHTA, CDR2 FQGNSA. This CDR3 has 16 residues. V was cut by 1 base and J by 5 bases, with 18 bases left in between. CDR3 region: CASSLGTQPRMDEQYF. Here the CDR3 DNA reads TGTGCCAGCAGCTTAGGTACACAGCCCCGAATGGACGAGCAGTACTTC.

V and J are TRBV3-1 (or the pseudogene TRBV3-2) and TRBJ1-2; D may be TRBD1 (6 bases). Germline assignment: CDR1 LGHDT and CDR2 YNNKEL (reference sequence). The CDR3 covers 14 residues. Deletions cut 7 bases from V and 4 bases from J, with 16 bases between. The CDR3 DNA sequence: TGTGCCAGCACCCCTCAGGGGACGACCTATGGCTACACCTTC. Amino acid sequence: CASTPQGTTYGYTF.

For this clone: One end of the junction is discordant with germline, which a read error may explain. The chain employs TRBV5-1 and TRBJ2-7; 7 bases are shared with TRBD2. The CDR3 has 8 amino acids. Germline-derived CDR1 and CDR2 are SGHRS and YFSETQ. CDR3 sequence: CASSWRGF. CDR3 sequence (DNA): TGCGCCAGCAGCTGGCGGGGGTTC.

This clone has only one observation. The chain recombines TRBV19 with TRBJ1-1, with D possibly being TRBD1 (6 bases). The V gene lost 5 bases and the J gene lost 4 bases, with 17 bases spanning the gap. The CDR3 length is 15 residues. In germline, CDR1 is LNHDA, CDR2 SQIVND (reference sequence). Here the CDR3 reads CASSLYRDSRTEAFF. As DNA, the CDR3 is TGTGCCAGTAGTTTGTACAGGGATTCCCGCACTGAAGCTTTCTTT.

The chain recombines TRBV25-1 with TRBJ2-7, with TRBD1 as a possible D gene (5 bases). This CDR3 has 11 amino acids. The germline CDR1 and CDR2 sequences are MGHDK and SYGVNS. V lost 3 bases to trimming and J lost 9 bases, with 9 bases between them. Here the CDR3 reads CASSEGRGQYF. In nucleotides, the CDR3 is TGTGCCAGCAGTGAGGGGCGAGGGCAGTACTTC.

The chain employs TRBV5-5 and TRBJ1-5; tentatively, D is TRBD1 (6 bases). Germline CDR1 is SGHKS and CDR2 is YYEKEE (reference sequence). The CDR3 covers 14 residues. V was cut by 4 bases and J by 1 base, with 9 bases left in between. In DNA form, the CDR3 reads TGTGCCAGCAGCCAGGGACAAAGCAATCAGCCCCAGCATTTT. This gives the protein CASSQGQSNQPQHF.

The chain carries TRBV12-3 or TRBV12-4 and TRBJ1-4; 7 bases are a match to TRBD1. The CDR3 consists of 13 residues. Trimming cost V 6 bases and J 7 bases; bases outside gene matches: 5. The CDR3 reads CASSRQGGEKLFF. CDR3 bases: TGTGCCAGCAGCAGACAGGGAGGTGAAAAACTGTTTTTT.

The chain carries TRBV20-1 and TRBJ2-7; D remains unclear. This CDR3 comprises 10 residues. CDR1 is DFQATT, CDR2 SNEGSKA, per germline (reference sequence). The V end lost 7 bases, the J end lost 3 bases, and 7 bases lay between the germline ends. The DNA of the CDR3 is TGCAGTGTTTCCAACTACGAGCAGTACTTC. It is translated as CSVSNYEQYF.

V usage is TRBV19 and J usage is TRBJ2-1; TRBD2 agrees at 8 bases. Germline V CDR1 and CDR2: LNHDA, SQIVND (reference sequence). The CDR3 spans 15 residues. V lost 6 bases and J lost 4; bases outside the gene matches: 8. The CDR3 DNA sequence: TGTGCCAGTAGATCGTCCGCGGGGGGATACAATGAGCAGTTCTTC. Amino acids: CASRSSAGGYNEQFF.

V is TRBV7-9 and J is TRBJ2-3, with D hard to call. Trimming removed 0 bases at V and 4 bases at J, with 8 bases between. The CDR3 length is 14 residues. Germline V CDR1 and CDR2: SEHNR, FQNEAQ (reference sequence). CDR3 amino acids: CASSLASGPDTQYF. The CDR3 bases are TGTGCCAGCAGCTTAGCGTCGGGCCCAGATACGCAGTATTTT.

The chain has TRBV5-1 and TRBJ2-7; no reliable D call. The germline V gene encodes CDR1 SGHRS and CDR2 YFSETQ. Between the trimmed V and J ends, which lost 2 bases and 2 bases, there was a span of 11 bases. The CDR3 extends over 14 amino acids. CDR3 in DNA: TGCGCCAGCAGCTTACAAGGAGAAGCCTACGAGCAGTACTTC. It is translated as CASSLQGEAYEQYF.

The rearrangement uses TRBV9 and TRBJ2-2; D may be TRBD1 (6 bases). The CDR3 totals 14 residues. Trimming removed 4 bases from V and 3 bases from J, with 10 bases in between. Germline values: CDR1 SGDLS, CDR2 YYNGEE. CDR3 amino acids: CASSPGQDTGELFF. DNA for the CDR3: TGTGCCAGCAGCCCGGGACAAGACACCGGGGAGCTGTTTTTT.